This T cell receptor beta chain was sequenced for a study of control samples from healthy donors and cancer patients. Assay used: immunoSEQ multiplex PCR; TCRdb lists only in-frame clones, some missing. This table holds tens of thousands of clones, more than 80% found once. The sample taken for sequencing was PBMCs. This receptor was taken from a man aged 25 to 40 with colorectal cancer.

The CDR3 is CASSSQGFTDTQYF. The CDR3 DNA reads as TGTGCCAGCAGTTCCCAGGGGTTTACAGATACGCAGTATTTT. The V and J genes are TRBV6-5 and TRBJ2-3, with D maybe TRBD1 (6 bases). Germline values: CDR1 MNHEY, CDR2 SVGAGI. This CDR3 has 14 amino acids. V gave up 4 bases and J gave up 3 bases, with 11 bases separating them.